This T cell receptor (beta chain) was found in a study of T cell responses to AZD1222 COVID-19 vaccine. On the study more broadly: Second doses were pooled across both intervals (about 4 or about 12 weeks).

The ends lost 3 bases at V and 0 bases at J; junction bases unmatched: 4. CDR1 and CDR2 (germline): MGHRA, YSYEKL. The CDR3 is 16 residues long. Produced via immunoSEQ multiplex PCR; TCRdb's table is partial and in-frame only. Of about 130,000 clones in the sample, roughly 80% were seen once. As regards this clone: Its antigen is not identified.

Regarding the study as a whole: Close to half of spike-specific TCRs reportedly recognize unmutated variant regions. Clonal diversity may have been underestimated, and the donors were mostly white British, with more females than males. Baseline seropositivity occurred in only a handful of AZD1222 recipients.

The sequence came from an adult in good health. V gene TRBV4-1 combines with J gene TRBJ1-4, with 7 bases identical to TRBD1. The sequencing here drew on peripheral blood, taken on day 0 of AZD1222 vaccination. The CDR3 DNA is TGCGCCAGCAGCCAGACAGGGAGCCCAACTAATGAAAAACTGTTTTTT. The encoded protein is CASSQTGSPTNEKLFF.